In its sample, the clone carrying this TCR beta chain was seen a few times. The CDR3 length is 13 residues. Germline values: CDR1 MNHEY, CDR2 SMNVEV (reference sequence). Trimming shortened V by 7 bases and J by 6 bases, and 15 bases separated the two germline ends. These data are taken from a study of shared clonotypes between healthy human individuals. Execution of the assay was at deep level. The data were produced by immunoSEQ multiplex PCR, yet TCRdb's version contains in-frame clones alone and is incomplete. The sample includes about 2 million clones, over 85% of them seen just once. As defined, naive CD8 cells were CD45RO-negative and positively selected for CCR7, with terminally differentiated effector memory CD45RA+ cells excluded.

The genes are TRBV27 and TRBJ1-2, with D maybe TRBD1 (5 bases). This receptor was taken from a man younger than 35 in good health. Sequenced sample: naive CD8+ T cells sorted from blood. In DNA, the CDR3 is TGTGCCAGCACCCCTCGGGGGAGCAATGGCTACACCTTC. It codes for CASTPRGSNGYTF.